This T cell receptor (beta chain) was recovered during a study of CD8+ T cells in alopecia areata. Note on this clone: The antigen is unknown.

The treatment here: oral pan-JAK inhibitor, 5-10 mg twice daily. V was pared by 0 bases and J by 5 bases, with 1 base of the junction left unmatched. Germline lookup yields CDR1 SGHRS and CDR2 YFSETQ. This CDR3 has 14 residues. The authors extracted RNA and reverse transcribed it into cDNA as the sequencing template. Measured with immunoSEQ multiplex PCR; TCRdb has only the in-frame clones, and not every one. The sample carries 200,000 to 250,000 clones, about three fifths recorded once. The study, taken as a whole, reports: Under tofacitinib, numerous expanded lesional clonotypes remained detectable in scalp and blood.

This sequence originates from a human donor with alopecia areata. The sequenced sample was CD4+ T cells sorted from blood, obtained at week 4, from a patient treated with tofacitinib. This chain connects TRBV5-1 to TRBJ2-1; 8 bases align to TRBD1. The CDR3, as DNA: TGCGCCAGCAGCTTGGGGACAGGGAACAATGAGCAGTTCTTC. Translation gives CASSLGTGNNEQFF. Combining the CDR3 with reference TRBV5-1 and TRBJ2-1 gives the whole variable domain KAGVTQTPRYLIKTRGQQVTLSCSPISGHRSVSWYQQTPGQGLQFLFEYFSETQRNKGNFPGRFSGRQFSNSRSEMNVSTLELGDSALYLCASSLGTGNNEQFFGPGTRLTVL.